This T cell receptor (beta chain) was observed in a study of T cell responses to AZD1222 COVID-19 vaccine. Trimming removed 2 bases at V and 5 bases at J, with 4 bases between. The CDR3 length is 11 residues. CDR1 and CDR2 from the germline V gene are MNHEY and SVGEGT. Measured with immunoSEQ multiplex PCR; TCRdb has only the in-frame clones, and not every one. The top ten clones hold 5% of a sample with more than 85,000 clones, 82% of them seen once. The receptor was derived from an adult in good health. The V gene is TRBV6-2 or TRBV6-3, the J gene TRBJ2-7; D gene ambiguous. This specimen consisted of peripheral blood, obtained on day 0 of AZD1222 vaccination. The CDR3 region has the DNA TGTGCCAGCAGTTACATCCACGAGCAGTACTTC. It translates to CASSYIHEQYF.